The 24 T cell receptor beta chains given below trace back to one sample, sequenced in a study of T cells in Graves' hyperthyroidism and ophthalmopathy. Regions amplified from RNA transcripts were the TCR beta CDR3 regions. HTBI primers drove first-round RT-PCR of the TCR CDR3. MiXCR, applied by TCRdb to the multiplex PCR reads, yields one record per CDR3 protein. The sample holds around 540,000 distinct CDR3 sequences, around 42% seen once. Sample: peripheral blood or thyroid tissue (not recorded which). The receptors were sampled from a woman in her late teens or twenties with Graves' hyperthyroidism.

This clonotype showed up just a few times. J is TRBJ1-4 and V is TRBV9; D possibly corresponds to TRBD1 (6 bases). The CDR3 totals 13 residues. From germline, CDR1 is SGDLS and CDR2 YYNGEE. V dropped 5 bases and J dropped 10 bases, with 15 bases sitting between them. CDR3 nucleotides: TGTGCCAGCAGAGATGAGGGGGTGGGAAAACTGTTTTTT. Protein sequence: CASRDEGVGKLFF.

This clonotype was seen ten or more times. DNA for the CDR3: TGTGCCAGCAGTGAGGGGGGCCCAGGGGAGACCCAGTACTTC. Protein sequence: CASSEGGPGETQYF. J is TRBJ2-5 and V is TRBV2, with D perhaps given as TRBD1 or TRBD2 (6 bases each). Germline CDR1 is SNHLY and CDR2 is FYNNEI. There are 14 residues in the CDR3. Trimming took off 3 bases at V and 5 bases at J, with 13 bases between the two ends.

In its sample, this clonotype was seen many times. This chain links TRBV7-9 with TRBJ1-2; D is perhaps TRBD1 (6 bases). Germline CDR1 SEHNR, CDR2 FQNEAQ (reference sequence). This CDR3 has 13 residues. V lost 1 base and J lost 8, with 11 bases in between. The CDR3 DNA sequence: TGTGCCAGCAGCTTAGGGGGGGGCCAGGGCTACACCTTC. This sequence encodes CASSLGGGQGYTF.

Concerning this clonotype itself: A much larger clone differs from this one at a single base, so this may be a read error. The rearrangement links TRBV24-1 to TRBJ2-5; D uncertain. The CDR3 is 14 residues long. The germline V gene has CDR1 KGHDR and CDR2 SFDVKD. This CDR3 is CDTSSAAFQETQYF. Written as DNA, the CDR3 is TGTGACACCAGTTCGGCAGCGTTCCAAGAGACCCAGTACTTC.

There are many counts of this clonotype. The rearrangement joins TRBV10-3 to TRBJ1-1; D remains ambiguous. The CDR3 is made up of 17 amino acids. CDR1 is ENHRY, CDR2 SYGVKD, per germline. The V end was cut by 3 bases, the J end by 1 base, with 18 bases between. The CDR3: CAISDIGKRVANTEAFF. The CDR3 DNA reads TGTGCCATCAGTGATATCGGTAAAAGGGTTGCGAACACTGAAGCTTTCTTT.

The chain recombines TRBV19 with TRBJ1-5; the D gene is possibly TRBD1 (6 bases). Germline-derived CDR1 and CDR2 are LNHDA and SQIVND (reference sequence). There are 13 residues in the CDR3. Trimming took 11 bases from V and 2 from J, leaving 13 bases between them. CDR3 nucleotides: TGTGCCTGGAGTCCAGGGGGCAATCAGCCCCAGCATTTT. Protein: CAWSPGGNQPQHF.

V gene TRBV7-9 combines with J gene TRBJ1-3; D is unresolved. The CDR3 loop spans 17 amino acids. V was cut by 4 bases and J by 0 bases, with 16 bases left in between. Looked up from germline, CDR1 is SEHNR and CDR2 is FQNEAQ (reference sequence). CDR3 DNA sequence: TGTGCCAGCAGCTCCCTAGACCGGACCCGCTCTGGAAACACCATATATTTT. Protein product: CASSSLDRTRSGNTIYF.

This clonotype was counted once. The gene calls are TRBV2 and TRBJ1-2, with 7 positions matching TRBD1. Trimming at V came to 11 bases and at J to 7 bases, leaving 7 bases not matched to a gene. This CDR3 has 11 amino acids. Germline lookup yields CDR1 SNHLY and CDR2 FYNNEI. CDR3 DNA sequence: TGTGCCGGGACGGGACAGTTTGGCTACACCTTC. Its protein is CAGTGQFGYTF.

The chain employs TRBV20-1 and TRBJ1-5; possible D gene TRBD1, 5 bases. The V gene's germline CDR1 is DFQATT and CDR2 SNEGSKA (reference sequence). Trimming took 0 bases from V and 2 from J, leaving 23 bases between them. The CDR3 extends over 19 amino acids. CDR3 coding DNA: TGCAGTGCTAGAGATCTCGGGTCCAGGGTTTCAAGGGGCAATCAGCCCCAGCATTTT. Its translation is CSARDLGSRVSRGNQPQHF.

This clonotype has at least ten counts. The rearrangement joins TRBV10-3 to TRBJ1-6, with D possibly being TRBD1 (6 bases). This CDR3 has 12 amino acids. Germline V CDR1 and CDR2: ENHRY, SYGVKD. Trimming removed 11 bases from V and 6 bases from J, with 11 bases in between. The CDR3 is CAATGSNSPLHF. The DNA of the CDR3 is TGTGCCGCTACAGGGTCTAATTCACCCCTCCACTTT.

In this sample, this clonotype turned up a few times. The chain uses TRBV5-1 and TRBJ1-1; no clear D. Germline CDR1 and CDR2: SGHRS and YFSETQ. V gave up 4 bases and J gave up 0 bases, with 10 bases separating them. This CDR3 spans 14 amino acids. The CDR3 here is CASSEVFMNTEAFF. The CDR3 nucleotides are TGCGCCAGCAGCGAGGTATTCATGAACACTGAAGCTTTCTTT.

This clonotype was seen ten or more times. The chain couples TRBV6-5 to TRBJ2-5; D not certain. The CDR3 consists of 13 residues. The V gene lost 1 base and the J gene lost 5 bases, with 8 bases spanning the gap. CDR1 and CDR2 (germline): MNHEY, SVGAGI. The chain's CDR3 is CASSYYVTETQYF. CDR3 sequence (DNA): TGTGCCAGCAGTTACTACGTAACGGAGACCCAGTACTTC.

Of note for this clonotype: Since a much larger clone is just one base distant, this may be a read error. The CDR3 ends on some other residue instead of the conserved phenylalanine or tryptophan, so this is likely a read error. J is TRBJ1-2 and V is TRBV11-2; possible D gene TRBD1, 5 bases. The CDR3 extends over 13 amino acids. In germline, CDR1 is SGHAT, CDR2 FQNNGV. Trimming left V 5 bases short and J 4 bases short, with 11 bases between. CDR3 loop: CASSADTFYGYTL. The CDR3 nucleotides read TGTGCCAGCAGCGCGGACACTTTCTATGGCTACACCTTA.

The chain employs TRBV2 and TRBJ2-7, with 12 bases that match TRBD2. Trimming at V came to 6 bases and at J to 4 bases, leaving 7 bases not matched to a gene. The germline V gene encodes CDR1 SNHLY and CDR2 FYNNEI. The CDR3 length is 15 residues. This CDR3 is CASRETSGSGYEQYF. The DNA for the CDR3 is TGTGCCAGCAGGGAGACTAGCGGGAGTGGATACGAGCAGTACTTC.

The chain links TRBV29-1 to TRBJ1-4, with D maybe TRBD1 (5 bases). The germline gives CDR1 SQVTM, CDR2 ANQGSEA. The V end lost 1 base, the J end lost 10 bases, and 19 bases lay between the germline ends. The CDR3 spans 15 residues. The CDR3 sequence is CSVEGVQGISGKLFF. CDR3 sequence (DNA): TGCAGCGTTGAAGGGGTTCAGGGAATCTCTGGAAAACTGTTTTTT.

CDR3 loop: CASGGLGSYEQYF. As DNA, the CDR3 is TGTGCCAGCGGAGGACTAGGGTCCTACGAGCAGTACTTC. V and J are TRBV7-6 and TRBJ2-7; 7 positions agree with TRBD2. This CDR3 has 13 residues. Germline V lookup: CDR1 SGHVS, CDR2 FNYEAQ. The V segment lost 8 bases and the J segment 1 base; nucleotides outside the gene matches: 5.

The chain combines TRBV24-1 with TRBJ2-5; D perhaps matches TRBD2 (5 bases). Germline CDR1 is KGHDR and CDR2 is SFDVKD. The CDR3 is 15 amino acids. Trimming shortened V by 6 bases and J by 0 bases, and 13 bases separated the two germline ends. The CDR3 sequence is CATSPGGRYQETQYF. Written as DNA, the CDR3 is TGTGCCACCAGTCCGGGCGGGCGGTACCAAGAGACCCAGTACTTC.

This clonotype was seen a few times. The rearrangement uses TRBV20-1 and TRBJ2-5, with TRBD2 matching 7 bases. The length of the CDR3 is 14 residues. CDR1 DFQATT and CDR2 SNEGSKA come from the germline V gene (reference sequence). V lost 2 bases and J lost 3; bases outside the gene matches: 6. CDR3 sequence (DNA): TGCAGTGCTAGACGCGGGACTACCAAAGAGACCCAGTACTTC. Translation gives CSARRGTTKETQYF.

For the CDR3, the DNA is TGTGCCAGCAGCCCCCCATGGCTCTATGGCTACACCTTC. Its protein product is CASSPPWLYGYTF. The chain couples TRBV9 to TRBJ1-2; D remains ambiguous. The ends were cut back, 4 bases at V and 4 bases at J, with 11 bases in the middle. Germline V lookup: CDR1 SGDLS, CDR2 YYNGEE. The CDR3 sequence is 13 residues long.

V is TRBV19 and J is TRBJ1-2; 8 bases are a match to TRBD1. V lost 2 bases to trimming and J lost 1 base; unmatched junction nucleotides: 6. CDR3 length: 16 residues. CDR1 LNHDA and CDR2 SQIVND come from the germline V gene (reference sequence). Here the CDR3 reads CASSILGQGDNYGYTF. The CDR3 bases are TGTGCCAGTAGTATATTAGGACAGGGTGATAACTATGGCTACACCTTC.

The chain couples TRBV20-1 to TRBJ2-6; D gene uncertain. CDR1 and CDR2 (germline): DFQATT, SNEGSKA (reference sequence). The CDR3 length is 13 residues. The V end lost 5 bases, the J end lost 4 bases, and 9 bases lay between the germline ends. DNA of the CDR3: TGCAGTGCTGGATCCGCAGGGGCCAACGTCCTGACTTTC. Its translation is CSAGSAGANVLTF.

Of note for this clonotype: At one boundary the junction diverges from the germline segment, which might be a read error. This chain links TRBV15 with TRBJ1-5; no reliable D call. CDR3 size: 15 residues. The germline gives CDR1 LNHNV, CDR2 YYDKDF (reference sequence). CDR3: CAASSPLNGNQPQHF. The CDR3 nucleotides read TGTGCCGCCAGCAGCCCTCTCAACGGGAATCAGCCCCAGCATTTT.

This chain links TRBV24-1 with TRBJ1-1; D ambiguous. This CDR3 spans 13 amino acids. CDR1 and CDR2 (germline): KGHDR, SFDVKD. Trimming removed 7 bases at V and 5 bases at J, with 13 bases between. The CDR3 region is CATSDGVRTEAFF. As DNA, the CDR3 is TGTGCCACCAGCGATGGCGTGAGGACTGAAGCTTTCTTT.

The chain has TRBV25-1 and TRBJ1-2; D remains ambiguous. The CDR3 sequence is 15 residues long. Trimming removed 2 bases at V and 8 bases at J, with 18 bases between. Germline CDR1 is MGHDK and CDR2 is SYGVNS. In nucleotides, the CDR3 is TGTGCCAGCAGTGAAGCGGCCTATGTGCGGAAAGGCTACACCTTC. Amino acid sequence: CASSEAAYVRKGYTF.